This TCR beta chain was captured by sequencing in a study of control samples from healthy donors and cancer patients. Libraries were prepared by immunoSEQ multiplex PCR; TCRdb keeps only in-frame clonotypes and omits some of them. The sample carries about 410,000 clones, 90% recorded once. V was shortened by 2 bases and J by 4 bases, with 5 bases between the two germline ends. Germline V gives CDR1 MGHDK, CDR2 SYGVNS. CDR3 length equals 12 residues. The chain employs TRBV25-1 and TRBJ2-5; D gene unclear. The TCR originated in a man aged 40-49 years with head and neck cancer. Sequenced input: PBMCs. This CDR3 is CASSEILETQYF. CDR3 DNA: TGTGCCAGCAGTGAAATTTTAGAGACCCAGTACTTC.